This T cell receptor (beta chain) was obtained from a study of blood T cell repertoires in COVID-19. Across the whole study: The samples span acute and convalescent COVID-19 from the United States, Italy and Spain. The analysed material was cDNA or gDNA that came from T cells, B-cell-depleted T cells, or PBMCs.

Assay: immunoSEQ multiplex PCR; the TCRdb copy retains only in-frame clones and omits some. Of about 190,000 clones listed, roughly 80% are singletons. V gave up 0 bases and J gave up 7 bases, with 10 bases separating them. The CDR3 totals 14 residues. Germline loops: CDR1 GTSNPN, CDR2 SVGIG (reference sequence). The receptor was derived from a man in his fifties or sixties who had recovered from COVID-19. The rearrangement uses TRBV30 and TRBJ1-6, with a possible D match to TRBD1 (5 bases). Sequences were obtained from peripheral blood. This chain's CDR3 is CAWSVDAGNSPLHF. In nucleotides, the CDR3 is TGTGCCTGGAGTGTGGACGCAGGGAATTCACCCCTCCACTTT.